This entry lists 30 T cell receptor beta chains sequenced from one sample in a study of shared clonotypes between healthy human individuals. Using immunoSEQ multiplex PCR, the repertoire was profiled, and TCRdb retains in-frame clones only, with some absent. Of a few million clones in the sample, around 93% were seen once. Specimen: naive CD4+ T cells from PBMCs. Specified subset: CD45RA+ positively selected. The receptors shown here come from a man aged 18-30 years in good health. Some clones in this sample may be carry-over from other donors' samples.

The chain carries TRBV6-5 and TRBJ1-2, with 7 positions matching TRBD1. Trimming at V came to 8 bases and at J to 6 bases, leaving 6 bases not matched to a gene. CDR3 size: 12 residues. Germline CDR1 MNHEY, CDR2 SVGAGI. CDR3 region: CASGDRVHGYTF. The DNA for the CDR3 is TGTGCCAGCGGTGACAGGGTTCATGGCTACACCTTC.

V is TRBV28 and J is TRBJ2-1; the match to TRBD2 covers 9 bases. The trim removed 7 bases at V and 4 bases at J, leaving 11 bases unmatched. Germline CDR1 MDHEN, CDR2 SYDVKM. The CDR3 consists of 16 residues. This CDR3 reads CASTLSAGGQYNEQFF. The CDR3 DNA reads TGTGCCAGCACCTTATCGGCGGGAGGGCAATACAATGAGCAGTTCTTC.

Worth noting for this clone: Other DNA sequences in the sample encode the same CDR3. The DNA of the CDR3 is TGTGCCATCAGTGAGTCCCCAGAGACCCAGTACTTC. This gives the protein CAISESPETQYF. This sequence joins TRBV10-3 and TRBJ2-5; D gene unclear. Trimming stripped 0 bases from V and 4 bases from J, with 3 bases between. Germline-derived CDR1 and CDR2 are ENHRY and SYGVKD. CDR3 size: 12 residues.

This clone came up a few times. The chain couples TRBV7-9 to TRBJ1-3; 9 bases map to TRBD1. The CDR3 runs 15 residues. The germline gives CDR1 SEHNR, CDR2 FQNEAQ (reference sequence). The V gene end was trimmed by 4 bases and the J gene end by 0 bases; junction bases not matched to a gene: 1. CDR3 sequence reads: CASSWDRDSGNTIYF. The CDR3 DNA sequence: TGTGCCAGCAGCTGGGACAGGGACTCTGGAAACACCATATATTTT. Together with reference TRBV7-9 and TRBJ1-3, the CDR3 gives the full variable domain: DTGVSQNPRHKITKRGQNVTFRCDPISEHNRLYWYRQTLGQGPEFLTYFQNEAQLEKSRLLSDRFSAERPKGSFSTLEIQRTEQGDSAMYLCASSWDRDSGNTIYFGEGSWLTVV.

This chain uses TRBV4-1 with TRBJ1-3; 8 bases fit TRBD1. This CDR3 has 14 amino acids. V shed 4 bases, J shed 4 bases, and the junction held 3 bases outside the gene matches. Germline-derived CDR1 and CDR2 are MGHRA and YSYEKL. CDR3 sequence (DNA): TGCGCCAGCAGCCGGGACAGGTCCGGAAACACCATATATTTT. Translating it yields CASSRDRSGNTIYF.

This chain joins TRBV4-1 and TRBJ2-3; a weak D match, TRBD2 (6 bases). The germline V gene encodes CDR1 MGHRA and CDR2 YSYEKL. V was cut by 0 bases and J by 4 bases, with 11 bases left in between. This CDR3 has 15 residues. As DNA, the CDR3 is TGCGCCAGCAGCCAAGACAGGGAGGAAGCAGATACGCAGTATTTT. Protein sequence: CASSQDREEADTQYF.

The chain carries TRBV27 and TRBJ1-2; D gene unclear. V was clipped by 5 bases and J by 6 bases, with 22 bases between them. CDR1 is MNHEY and CDR2 is SMNVEV in the germline V gene (reference sequence). CDR3 length: 16 amino acids. DNA of the CDR3: TGTGCCAGCAGTCCCCTAGATTCTCAAAGGAGTAATGGCTACACCTTC. Encoded protein: CASSPLDSQRSNGYTF.

This clone appeared once. The V gene is TRBV7-3, the J gene TRBJ1-4; D is ambiguous. V was clipped by 6 bases and J by 2 bases, with 7 bases between them. Germline values: CDR1 SGHTA, CDR2 FQGTGA. This CDR3 region has 13 residues. This chain's CDR3 is CASRTSTNEKLFF. DNA for the CDR3: TGTGCCAGCAGGACGAGCACTAATGAAAAACTGTTTTTT. Supplemented by reference TRBV7-3 and TRBJ1-4, the full variable domain reads GAGVSQTPSNKVTEKGKYVELRCDPISGHTALYWYRQSLGQGPEFLIYFQGTGAADDSGLPNDRFFAVRPEGSVSTLKIQRTERGDSAVYLCASRTSTNEKLFFGSGTQLSVL.

CDR3 residues: CSAPGPVAQYF. CDR3 coding DNA: TGCAGTGCTCCTGGCCCGGTGGCGCAGTATTTT. The rearrangement joins TRBV20-1 to TRBJ2-3; no reliable D call. V gave up 5 bases and J gave up 10 bases, with 13 bases separating them. From germline, CDR1 is DFQATT and CDR2 SNEGSKA (reference sequence). This CDR3 is 11 amino acids long.

This chain joins TRBV20-1 and TRBJ2-3, with D unresolved. This CDR3 has 11 amino acids. The germline V gene has CDR1 DFQATT and CDR2 SNEGSKA (reference sequence). CDR3 DNA sequence: TGCAGCACGGAGAACACAGATACGCAGTATTTT. It codes for CSTENTDTQYF.

The gene calls are TRBV11-3 and TRBJ2-2; TRBD2 is a possible D gene (5 bases). Trimming cost V 6 bases and J 4 bases, with 12 bases left between them. Looked up from germline, CDR1 is SGHNT and CDR2 is YENEEA. The CDR3 sequence is 14 residues long. This CDR3 reads CASRSVEGTGELFF. CDR3 DNA sequence: TGTGCCAGCAGATCGGTCGAGGGCACCGGGGAGCTGTTTTTT.

V and J are TRBV7-7 and TRBJ2-3, with 12 bases aligning to TRBD2. Germline V gene data show CDR1 as SSHAT and CDR2 as FNYEAQ (reference sequence). There are 17 residues in the CDR3. The ends lost 5 bases at V and 4 bases at J; junction bases unmatched: 10. The CDR3 region has the DNA TGTGCCAGCAGCCCTGCTAGCGGGAGGGCCCGCGCAGATACGCAGTATTTT. It is translated as CASSPASGRARADTQYF. Complete variable domain (other parts from reference TRBV7-7 and TRBJ2-3): GAGVSQSPRYKVTKRGQDVTLRCDPISSHATLYWYQQALGQGPEFLTYFNYEAQPDKSGLPSDRFSAERPEGSISTLTIQRTEQRDSAMYRCASSPASGRARADTQYFGPGTRLTVL.

This clone was observed a single time. The genes are TRBV7-9 and TRBJ2-7, with 8 positions matching TRBD1. Germline loops: CDR1 SEHNR, CDR2 FQNEAQ (reference sequence). V gave up 5 bases and J gave up 4 bases; unmatched junction bases: 7. This CDR3 comprises 14 residues. The CDR3 DNA reads TGTGCCAGCAGCCGACGGGACAGGAAATACGAGCAGTACTTC. It codes for CASSRRDRKYEQYF.

The CDR3 here is CASSQGVSGQGRTDTQYF. Here the CDR3 DNA reads TGCGCCAGCAGCCAAGGAGTCTCGGGACAGGGGAGGACAGATACGCAGTATTTT. V usage is TRBV4-3 and J usage is TRBJ2-3; 10 bases align to TRBD1. Germline assignment: CDR1 LGHNA and CDR2 YSLEER. V lost 1 base, J lost 3 bases, and 10 bases stayed unmatched. The CDR3 is 18 residues long.

The chain has TRBV2 and TRBJ2-6, with a possible D match to TRBD1 (6 bases). There are 16 residues in the CDR3. V dropped 7 bases and J dropped 0 bases, with 13 bases sitting between them. Germline CDR1 reads SNHLY; CDR2 reads FYNNEI. CDR3 DNA: TGTGCCAGCACAATATCAGGGGCCTCTGGGGCCAACGTCCTGACTTTC. Protein sequence: CASTISGASGANVLTF.

V gene TRBV2 combines with J gene TRBJ1-5; tentatively, D is TRBD1 (6 bases). The CDR3 is 17 residues long. With 4 bases removed from V and 4 bases from J, the gap between germline ends came to 20 bases. The V gene's germline CDR1 is SNHLY and CDR2 FYNNEI. This CDR3 is CASSAPRGGLPNQPQHF. As DNA, the CDR3 is TGTGCCAGCAGTGCACCCCGGGGGGGGCTCCCAAATCAGCCCCAGCATTTT. The variable domain in full, completed from reference TRBV2 and TRBJ1-5, reads EPEVTQTPSHQVTQMGQEVILRCVPISNHLYFYWYRQILGQKVEFLVSFYNNEISEKSEIFDDQFSVERPDGSNFTLKIRSTKLEDSAMYFCASSAPRGGLPNQPQHFGDGTRLSIL.

This rearrangement joins TRBV27 to TRBJ2-3, with 10 bases matching TRBD1. V trimming: 5 bases; J trimming: 3 bases; junction bases outside the gene matches: 11. The CDR3 extends over 17 amino acids. Germline CDR1 is MNHEY and CDR2 is SMNVEV (reference sequence). CDR3 sequence: CASSPGQGVFGTDTQYF. The CDR3, as DNA: TGTGCCAGCAGTCCCGGACAGGGGGTCTTTGGTACAGATACGCAGTATTTT.

The rearrangement links TRBV29-1 to TRBJ2-3; D may match TRBD1 or TRBD2 (5 bases each). V was cut by 1 base and J by 4 bases, with 15 bases left in between. Germline loops: CDR1 SQVTM, CDR2 ANQGSEA. The CDR3 runs to 15 residues. The CDR3 sequence: CSVEGFQGSADTQYF. DNA of the CDR3: TGCAGCGTTGAAGGTTTCCAGGGTAGCGCAGATACGCAGTATTTT.

This clone was detected only once. The rearrangement joins TRBV28 to TRBJ2-6; perhaps TRBD1 as D (5 bases). Trimming took off 6 bases at V and 2 bases at J, with 5 bases between the two ends. Germline V gene data show CDR1 as MDHEN and CDR2 as SYDVKM. The CDR3 consists of 13 residues. As DNA, the CDR3 is TGTGCCAGCAGACAGGCTGGGGCCAACGTCCTGACTTTC. Encoded protein: CASRQAGANVLTF.

This sequence joins TRBV2 and TRBJ2-1; D is tentatively TRBD1 or TRBD2 (6 bases each). The CDR3 spans 11 residues. Germline V gene sequence: CDR1 SNHLY, CDR2 FYNNEI. Trimming cost V 10 bases and J 8 bases, with 12 bases left between them. The CDR3 protein is CATSRGDEQFF. The CDR3 coding sequence is TGTGCCACGTCTAGGGGGGATGAGCAGTTCTTC.

This rearrangement joins TRBV19 to TRBJ1-5; 7 bases align to TRBD1. Germline CDR1 and CDR2: LNHDA and SQIVND (reference sequence). This CDR3 comprises 13 residues. V trimming: 5 bases; J trimming: 7 bases; junction bases outside the gene matches: 5. The CDR3: CASSDRVGQPQHF. In nucleotides, the CDR3 is TGTGCCAGTAGTGACAGGGTAGGCCAGCCCCAGCATTTT.

This chain links TRBV19 with TRBJ2-2; possibly TRBD2 for D (6 bases). CDR3 size: 17 residues. CDR1 LNHDA and CDR2 SQIVND come from the germline V gene (reference sequence). V was cut by 3 bases and J by 1 base, with 15 bases left in between. This CDR3 is CASSMRRVVENTGELFF. The CDR3 bases are TGTGCCAGTAGTATGAGGAGGGTCGTTGAGAACACCGGGGAGCTGTTTTTT.

As regards this clone: This sample also contains other DNA sequences that code for the same CDR3. V gene TRBV18 combines with J gene TRBJ1-1; tentatively, D is TRBD1 (5 bases). Germline V gene data show CDR1 as KGHSH and CDR2 as LQKENI. V lost 6 bases to trimming and J lost 1 base, with 9 bases between them. There are 13 residues in the CDR3. The CDR3 nucleotides read TGTGCCAGCTCCCCTGGGACGAACACTGAAGCTTTCTTT. Translating it yields CASSPGTNTEAFF.

The chain joins TRBV7-8 to TRBJ2-2; 9 bases map to TRBD2. After removal of 4 bases from V and 1 base from J, the junction contained 4 bases not matched to a gene. This CDR3 region has 16 residues. Germline V CDR1 and CDR2: SGHVS, FQNEAQ. The DNA for the CDR3 is TGTGCCAGCAGCTCCCTAGCGGGGCGGAACACCGGGGAGCTGTTTTTT. Protein product: CASSSLAGRNTGELFF.

For this clone: This same CDR3 is encoded by further DNA sequences in the sample. In DNA form, the CDR3 reads TGTGCCAGCAGCTTAACGGGAAACTACAATGAGCAGTTCTTC. Encoded protein: CASSLTGNYNEQFF. The V gene is TRBV7-8, the J gene TRBJ2-1; possible D gene TRBD2, 5 bases. The ends were cut back, 2 bases at V and 3 bases at J, with 8 bases in the middle. CDR1 is SGHVS and CDR2 is FQNEAQ in the germline V gene. The CDR3 runs 14 residues.

This chain connects TRBV6-5 to TRBJ2-6; 10 positions agree with TRBD1. Trimming cost V 4 bases and J 9 bases; bases outside gene matches: 6. This CDR3 is 15 amino acids long. Germline V lookup: CDR1 MNHEY, CDR2 SVGAGI. The CDR3 sequence is CASSWTGGLVNVLTF. The CDR3 DNA follows: TGTGCCAGCAGTTGGACAGGGGGTTTGGTCAACGTCCTGACTTTC.

This clone appeared a few times. The chain joins TRBV19 to TRBJ1-1, with 12 bases fitting TRBD1. Germline trimming cut 5 bases from V and 6 bases from J; bases unmatched to any gene: 10. The CDR3 covers 16 residues. CDR1 is LNHDA, CDR2 SQIVND, per germline (reference sequence). The CDR3 sequence is CASSLLPGQGAPEAFF. The CDR3 region has the DNA TGTGCCAGTAGTCTCTTGCCGGGACAGGGGGCCCCTGAAGCTTTCTTT.

The V call is TRBV9, the J call TRBJ2-7, with TRBD2 matching over 15 bases. With 7 bases clipped from V and 3 bases from J, the junction kept 14 bases outside the gene matches. Per germline, CDR1 SGDLS and CDR2 YYNGEE. The CDR3 contains 18 residues. CDR3 DNA sequence: TGTGCCAGCTTAAGCCGGACTAGCGGGAGGGCGAACCGCTACGAGCAGTACTTC. Protein product: CASLSRTSGRANRYEQYF.

The chain joins TRBV7-9 to TRBJ2-7; no definite D call. The CDR3 is made up of 14 amino acids. Germline CDR1 and CDR2: SEHNR and FQNEAQ (reference sequence). Trimming stripped 0 bases from V and 3 bases from J, with 9 bases between. The CDR3 bases are TGTGCCAGCAGCTTAGCTACAATGATCTACGAGCAGTACTTC. This codes for CASSLATMIYEQYF.

The V call is TRBV4-1, the J call TRBJ2-5; tentatively, D is TRBD1 (6 bases). The CDR3 is made up of 13 amino acids. Trimming took 4 bases from V and 4 from J, leaving 10 bases between them. Germline CDR1 reads MGHRA; CDR2 reads YSYEKL. As DNA, the CDR3 is TGCGCCAGCAGCCGGGGGCCGGGAGAGACCCAGTACTTC. Amino acids: CASSRGPGETQYF.